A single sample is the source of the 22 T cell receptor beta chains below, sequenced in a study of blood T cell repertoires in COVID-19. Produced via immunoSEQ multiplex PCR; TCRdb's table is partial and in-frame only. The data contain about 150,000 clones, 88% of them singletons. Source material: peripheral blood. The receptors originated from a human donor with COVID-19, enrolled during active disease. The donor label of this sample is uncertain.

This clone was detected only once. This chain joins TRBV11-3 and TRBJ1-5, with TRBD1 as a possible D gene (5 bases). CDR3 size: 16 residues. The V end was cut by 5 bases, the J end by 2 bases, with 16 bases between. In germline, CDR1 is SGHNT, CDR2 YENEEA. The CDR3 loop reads CASSPELGDGNQPQHF. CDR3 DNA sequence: TGTGCCAGCAGCCCCGAATTAGGGGATGGCAATCAGCCCCAGCATTTT.

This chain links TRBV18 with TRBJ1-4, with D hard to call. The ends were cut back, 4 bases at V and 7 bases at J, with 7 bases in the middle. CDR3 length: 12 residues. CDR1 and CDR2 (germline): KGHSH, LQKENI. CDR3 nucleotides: TGTGCCAGCTCACGCCAGGCTGAAAAACTGTTTTTT. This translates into CASSRQAEKLFF.

CDR3 DNA: TGTGCCAGCAGTCCCGGGGTCGTCGGCGTCGGTGAAGCTTTCTTT. This sequence encodes CASSPGVVGVGEAFF. The chain carries TRBV6-5 and TRBJ1-1; D not resolved. The germline V gene has CDR1 MNHEY and CDR2 SVGAGI. This CDR3 comprises 15 residues. With 5 bases removed from V and 7 bases from J, the gap between germline ends came to 20 bases.

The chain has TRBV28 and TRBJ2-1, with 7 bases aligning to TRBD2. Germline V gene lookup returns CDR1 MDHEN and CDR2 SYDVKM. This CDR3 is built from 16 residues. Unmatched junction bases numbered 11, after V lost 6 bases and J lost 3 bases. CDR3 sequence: CASSGPGGHIYNEQFF. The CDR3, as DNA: TGTGCCAGCAGCGGCCCGGGAGGCCACATCTACAATGAGCAGTTCTTC.

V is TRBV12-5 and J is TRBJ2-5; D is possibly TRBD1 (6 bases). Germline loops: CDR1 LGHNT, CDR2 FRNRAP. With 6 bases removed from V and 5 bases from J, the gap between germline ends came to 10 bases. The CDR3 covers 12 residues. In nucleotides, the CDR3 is TGTGCTAGTGGACAGGGTTGGGAGACCCAGTACTTC. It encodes CASGQGWETQYF.

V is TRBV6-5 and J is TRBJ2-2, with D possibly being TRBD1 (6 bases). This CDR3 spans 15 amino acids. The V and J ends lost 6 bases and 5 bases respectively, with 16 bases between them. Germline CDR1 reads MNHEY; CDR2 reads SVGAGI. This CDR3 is CASSFFRGHTGELFF. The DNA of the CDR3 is TGTGCCAGCAGCTTCTTCAGGGGTCATACCGGGGAGCTGTTTTTT.

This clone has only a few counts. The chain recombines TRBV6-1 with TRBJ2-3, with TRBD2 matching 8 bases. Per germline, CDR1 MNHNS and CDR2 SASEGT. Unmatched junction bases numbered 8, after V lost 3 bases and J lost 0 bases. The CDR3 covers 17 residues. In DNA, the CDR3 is TGTGCCAGCAGTGATCGCACGGGAGGGCCGAGCACAGATACGCAGTATTTT. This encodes CASSDRTGGPSTDTQYF.

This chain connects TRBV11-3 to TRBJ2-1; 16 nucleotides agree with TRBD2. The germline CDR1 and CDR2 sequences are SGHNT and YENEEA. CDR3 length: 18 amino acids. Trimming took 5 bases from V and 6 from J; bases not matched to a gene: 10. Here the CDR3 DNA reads TGTGCCAGCAGCCCCGGTGGGACTAGCGGGAGGGCCGGCAATGAGCAGTTCTTC. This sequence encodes CASSPGGTSGRAGNEQFF.

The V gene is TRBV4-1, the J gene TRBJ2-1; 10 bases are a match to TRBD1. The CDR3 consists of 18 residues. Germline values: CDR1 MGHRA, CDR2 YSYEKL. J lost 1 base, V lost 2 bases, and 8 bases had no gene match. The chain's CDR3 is CASSQRDRGPNSYNEQFF. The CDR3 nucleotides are TGCGCCAGCAGCCAACGGGACAGGGGTCCCAATTCCTACAATGAGCAGTTCTTC.

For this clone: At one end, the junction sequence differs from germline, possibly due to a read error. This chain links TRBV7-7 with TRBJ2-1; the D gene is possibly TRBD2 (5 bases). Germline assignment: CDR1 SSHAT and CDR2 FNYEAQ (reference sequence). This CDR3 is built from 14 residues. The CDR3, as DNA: TGTGCTAGCAGCCCCCGGTGGGGAGACAATGAGCAGTTCTTC. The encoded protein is CASSPRWGDNEQFF.

CDR3 region: CAIRSRDRGDEQYF. CDR3 nucleotides: TGTGCCATCAGATCCCGGGACAGGGGGGACGAGCAGTACTTC. The gene calls are TRBV10-3 and TRBJ2-7, with TRBD1 identical over 11 bases. The J segment lost 5 bases and the V segment lost 6 bases, leaving 6 bases of the junction unmatched. The CDR3 covers 14 residues. Germline lookup yields CDR1 ENHRY and CDR2 SYGVKD.

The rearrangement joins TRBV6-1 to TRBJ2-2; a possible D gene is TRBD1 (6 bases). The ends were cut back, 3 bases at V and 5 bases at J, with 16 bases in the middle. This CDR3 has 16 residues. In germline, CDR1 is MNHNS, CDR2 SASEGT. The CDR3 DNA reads TGTGCCAGCAGTGAGGACGGGACACTTGGAACCGGGGAGCTGTTTTTT. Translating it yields CASSEDGTLGTGELFF.

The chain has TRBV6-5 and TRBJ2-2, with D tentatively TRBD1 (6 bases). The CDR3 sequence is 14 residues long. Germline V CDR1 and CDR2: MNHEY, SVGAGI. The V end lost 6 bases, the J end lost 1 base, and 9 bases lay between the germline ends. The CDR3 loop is CASRGQLNTGELFF. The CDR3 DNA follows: TGTGCCAGCAGGGGACAACTGAACACCGGGGAGCTGTTTTTT.

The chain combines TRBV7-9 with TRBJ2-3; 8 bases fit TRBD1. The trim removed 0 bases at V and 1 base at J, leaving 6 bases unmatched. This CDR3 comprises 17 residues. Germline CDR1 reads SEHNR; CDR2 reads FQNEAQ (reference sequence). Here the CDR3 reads CASSLALTTGGTDTQYF. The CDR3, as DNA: TGTGCCAGCAGCTTAGCCCTGACGACAGGGGGCACAGATACGCAGTATTTT.

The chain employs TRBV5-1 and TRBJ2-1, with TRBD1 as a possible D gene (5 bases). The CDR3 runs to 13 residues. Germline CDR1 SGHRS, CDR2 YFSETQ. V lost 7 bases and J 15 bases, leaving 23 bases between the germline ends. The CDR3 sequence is CASCWGGFRMWFF. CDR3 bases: TGCGCCAGCTGCTGGGGCGGCTTCCGGATGTGGTTCTTC.

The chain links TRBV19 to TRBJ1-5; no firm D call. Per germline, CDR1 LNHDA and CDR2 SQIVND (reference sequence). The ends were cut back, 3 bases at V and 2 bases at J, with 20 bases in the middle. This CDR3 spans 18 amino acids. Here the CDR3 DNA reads TGTGCCAGTAGTATCCTCGGTAGTACGGGAATGGGCAATCAGCCCCAGCATTTT. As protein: CASSILGSTGMGNQPQHF.

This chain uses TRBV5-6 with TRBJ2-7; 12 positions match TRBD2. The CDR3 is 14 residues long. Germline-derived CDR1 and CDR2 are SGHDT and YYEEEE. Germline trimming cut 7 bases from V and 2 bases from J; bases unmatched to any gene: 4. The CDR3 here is CASGRLAGAYEQYF. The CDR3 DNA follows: TGTGCCAGCGGCCGACTAGCGGGAGCCTACGAGCAGTACTTC.

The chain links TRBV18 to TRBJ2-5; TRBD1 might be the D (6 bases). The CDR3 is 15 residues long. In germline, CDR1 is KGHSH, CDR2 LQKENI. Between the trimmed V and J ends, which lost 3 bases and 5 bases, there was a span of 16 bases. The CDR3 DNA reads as TGTGCCAGCTCACCCGGGACACCCAAAAGGGAGACCCAGTACTTC. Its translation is CASSPGTPKRETQYF.

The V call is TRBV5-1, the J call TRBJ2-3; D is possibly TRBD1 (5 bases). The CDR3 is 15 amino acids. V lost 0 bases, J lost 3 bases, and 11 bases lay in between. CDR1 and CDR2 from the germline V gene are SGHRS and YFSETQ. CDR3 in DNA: TGCGCCAGCAGCTTGGCCCGTGGGGCTACAGATACGCAGTATTTT. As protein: CASSLARGATDTQYF.

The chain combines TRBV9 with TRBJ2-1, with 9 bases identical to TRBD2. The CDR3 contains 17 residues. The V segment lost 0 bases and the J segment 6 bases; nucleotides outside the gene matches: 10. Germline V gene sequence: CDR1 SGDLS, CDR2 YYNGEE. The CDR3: CASSVGSGSDWGNEQFF. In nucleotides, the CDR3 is TGTGCCAGCAGCGTAGGTAGCGGGAGTGATTGGGGCAATGAGCAGTTCTTC.

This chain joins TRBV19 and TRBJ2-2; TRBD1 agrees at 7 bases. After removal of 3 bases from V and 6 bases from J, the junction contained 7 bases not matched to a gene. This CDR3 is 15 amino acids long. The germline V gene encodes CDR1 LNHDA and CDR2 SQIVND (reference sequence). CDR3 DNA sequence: TGTGCCAGTAGTATTAAAGGGGGCTGGGCCGGGGAGCTGTTTTTT. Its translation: CASSIKGGWAGELFF.

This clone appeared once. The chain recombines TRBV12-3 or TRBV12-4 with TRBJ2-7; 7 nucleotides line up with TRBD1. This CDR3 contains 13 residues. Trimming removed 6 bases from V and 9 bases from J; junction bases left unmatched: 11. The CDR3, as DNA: TGTGCCAGCAGACGTGGGACAGCCGAGGGGCAGTACTTC. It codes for CASRRGTAEGQYF.